These 16 T cell receptor beta chains share one sample of origin, sequenced in a study of Ad26.COV2.S vaccination and SARS-CoV-2 variants. TCRdb keeps only in-frame clones here, not all; method: immunoSEQ multiplex PCR. Here the sample spans fewer than 400,000 clones, around 90% being singletons. Described treatment: roughly 19 received Ad26.COV2.S at low or high dose, single or two shots; about 5 received placebo; per-sample allocation not given. Samples were taken on day 63 after the first vaccine or placebo injection. The sample was peripheral blood, taken in a trial of Ad26.COV2.S vaccine versus placebo. Receptors originate from a person aged 18-65 years who received the Ad26.COV2.S COVID-19 vaccine or a placebo.

The chain employs TRBV7-9 and TRBJ2-7; 10 bases are a match to TRBD1. The V segment lost 5 bases and the J segment 1 base; nucleotides outside the gene matches: 11. This CDR3 contains 17 residues. CDR1 is SEHNR, CDR2 FQNEAQ, per germline (reference sequence). The CDR3 bases are TGTGCCAGCAGCCCACCCCGACAGGGGGCAGGGTCCTACGAGCAGTACTTC. It codes for CASSPPRQGAGSYEQYF.

The chain has TRBV7-9 and TRBJ2-2; TRBD1 matches at 9 bases. The CDR3 consists of 17 residues. CDR1 is SEHNR, CDR2 FQNEAQ, per germline (reference sequence). The V and J ends lost 2 bases and 5 bases, in that order; junction bases with no gene match: 9. CDR3 nucleotides: TGTGCCAGCAGCTTACAGGGAACAGGGGGCCCAACCGGGGAGCTGTTTTTT. Translation gives CASSLQGTGGPTGELFF. Full variable domain (outside the CDR3, taken from reference TRBV7-9 and TRBJ2-2): DTGVSQNPRHKITKRGQNVTFRCDPISEHNRLYWYRQTLGQGPEFLTYFQNEAQLEKSRLLSDRFSAERPKGSFSTLEIQRTEQGDSAMYLCASSLQGTGGPTGELFFGEGSRLTVL.

The chain has TRBV27 and TRBJ2-1; D may be TRBD2 (5 bases). The CDR3 spans 14 residues. The germline gives CDR1 MNHEY, CDR2 SMNVEV (reference sequence). Deletions cut 10 bases from V and 6 bases from J, with 19 bases between. CDR3 DNA: TGTGCCACCCACCGGGCGGGCTACGCCAATGAGCAGTTCTTC. Protein: CATHRAGYANEQFF.

This clone came up once. The chain links TRBV5-1 to TRBJ2-7; weak D call: TRBD1 (5 bases). The V gene's germline CDR1 is SGHRS and CDR2 YFSETQ. The CDR3 sequence is 14 residues long. Trimming removed 1 base at V and 2 bases at J, with 10 bases between. CDR3 in amino acids: CASSLYGQTYEQYF. The CDR3 DNA sequence: TGCGCCAGCAGCTTGTATGGACAAACCTACGAGCAGTACTTC.

This chain connects TRBV27 to TRBJ1-1, with D possibly being TRBD1 (6 bases). This CDR3 spans 14 amino acids. Trimming left V 6 bases short and J 8 bases short, with 19 bases between. Per the germline V gene, CDR1 is MNHEY and CDR2 is SMNVEV (reference sequence). The CDR3 nucleotides are TGTGCCAGCAGACCTGGACAGCAAATGAGAGAAGCTTTCTTT. Protein sequence: CASRPGQQMREAFF.

This chain joins TRBV23-1 and TRBJ1-5; the D gene is possibly TRBD1 (5 bases). TRBV23-1 is reported as an ORF; its role is uncertain. This CDR3 region has 15 residues. V lost 8 bases and J 7 bases, leaving 21 bases between the germline ends. For the CDR3, the DNA is TGCGCCAGCTTCCCACCGGCCGGGGGTGGGCAGCCCCAGCATTTT. Translating it yields CASFPPAGGGQPQHF.

The chain joins TRBV19 to TRBJ1-1; unclear D gene. Trimming removed 7 bases from V and 5 bases from J, with 14 bases in between. The CDR3 has 13 amino acids. Per the germline V gene, CDR1 is LNHDA and CDR2 is SQIVND (reference sequence). As DNA, the CDR3 is TGTGCCAGTATTTTTCTGCCTGGAACTGAAGCTTTCTTT. Its translation is CASIFLPGTEAFF.

This clone was recorded once. The rearrangement links TRBV10-1 to TRBJ2-7; unclear D gene. V dropped 3 bases and J dropped 2 bases, with 11 bases sitting between them. The CDR3 is 14 amino acids. CDR1 and CDR2 from the germline V gene are WNHNN and SYGVQD (reference sequence). DNA of the CDR3: TGCGCCAGCAGTGAAGATGGAGTCGCCTACGAGCAGTACTTC. This encodes CASSEDGVAYEQYF.

The rearrangement links TRBV9 to TRBJ1-2; D ambiguous. The CDR3 loop spans 13 amino acids. Trimming stripped 0 bases from V and 1 base from J, with 4 bases between. Germline V gene lookup returns CDR1 SGDLS and CDR2 YYNGEE. CDR3 residues: CASSVANNYGYTF. The CDR3 DNA reads TGTGCCAGCAGCGTAGCCAATAACTATGGCTACACCTTC.

The chain carries TRBV6-2 or TRBV6-3 and TRBJ2-5, with 8 positions matching TRBD1. Germline V lookup: CDR1 MNHEY, CDR2 SVGEGT. V trimming: 1 base; J trimming: 4 bases; junction bases outside the gene matches: 5. The length of the CDR3 is 15 residues. This CDR3 is CASSYYRGVGETQYF. CDR3 sequence (DNA): TGTGCCAGCAGTTACTACAGGGGGGTCGGAGAGACCCAGTACTTC.

The rearrangement joins TRBV9 to TRBJ2-5; TRBD1 agrees at 9 bases. V shed 4 bases, J shed 5 bases, and the junction held 9 bases outside the gene matches. Germline CDR1 reads SGDLS; CDR2 reads YYNGEE. The CDR3 is made up of 15 amino acids. The CDR3 DNA sequence: TGTGCCAGCAGCCGAGACGGACAGGGGAGGGAGACCCAGTACTTC. This encodes CASSRDGQGRETQYF.

This clone was detected only a few times. This rearrangement joins TRBV10-1 to TRBJ2-7; D perhaps matches TRBD2 (5 bases). Germline lookup yields CDR1 WNHNN and CDR2 SYGVQD (reference sequence). CDR3 length: 14 residues. Trimming removed 5 bases from V and 1 base from J, with 12 bases in between. The CDR3 DNA sequence: TGCGCCAGCAGTCGGGCTCGGGGTTCCTACGAGCAGTACTTC. Translating gives CASSRARGSYEQYF.

The chain links TRBV6-5 to TRBJ2-7, with TRBD2 matching over 11 bases. The CDR3 is made up of 15 amino acids. Germline V CDR1 and CDR2: MNHEY, SVGAGI. The V gene end was trimmed by 7 bases and the J gene end by 3 bases; junction bases not matched to a gene: 8. Written as DNA, the CDR3 is TGTGCCAGCATCCACCCCGGGACTAGCGGCTACGAGCAGTACGTC. This codes for CASIHPGTSGYEQYV.

The chain has TRBV7-7 and TRBJ2-2; 8 bases fit TRBD2. Germline CDR1 reads SSHAT; CDR2 reads FNYEAQ (reference sequence). The V gene end was trimmed by 3 bases and the J gene end by 6 bases; junction bases not matched to a gene: 9. The CDR3 runs 16 residues. DNA for the CDR3: TGTGCCAGCAGCTTGGGTTCGGGGGGGTCATCCGGGGAGCTGTTTTTT. Translated: CASSLGSGGSSGELFF.

The chain employs TRBV9 and TRBJ1-2; a weak D match, TRBD1 (5 bases). CDR3 length: 13 amino acids. Germline V gene data show CDR1 as SGDLS and CDR2 as YYNGEE. V was pared by 1 base and J by 5 bases, with 9 bases between. CDR3 bases: TGTGCCAGCAGCGTAAGGGGAGGATATGGCTACACCTTC. Translation gives CASSVRGGYGYTF.

The gene calls are TRBV14 and TRBJ2-5; possible D gene TRBD1, 6 bases. Trimming took off 4 bases at V and 3 bases at J, with 18 bases between the two ends. Germline CDR1 and CDR2: SGHDN and FVKESK. The CDR3 sequence is 16 residues long. For the CDR3, the DNA is TGTGCCAGCAGCCCGCCACTCAGGGACAAGGAAGAGACCCAGTACTTC. Encoded protein: CASSPPLRDKEETQYF.